Below, one TCR beta chain is given with its context. The CDR3 length is 13 residues. V was cut by 6 bases and J by 4 bases, with 11 bases left in between. The V gene's germline CDR1 is SGHTA and CDR2 FQGNSA. This record belongs to a study of blood T cells in healthy people across ages. Together with a sample-barcoded 5' primer, a J-beta primer mix was included in a second PCR lasting roughly 6 to 12 cycles. TCRdb redid the calling of the 5' RACE reads with MiXCR, one entry per CDR3 protein. The sample contains 750,000 to 850,000 distinct CDR3 sequences, roughly 25% of which appear only once. In addition, the sample was reused for a study of T cells of mothers and their children.

The source is a boy under 18 in good health. The chain uses TRBV7-2 and TRBJ2-3, with D unclear. Sequenced sample: blood. The CDR3 DNA is TGTGCCAGCAGACCCCTGGTCGCAGATACGCAGTATTTT. This translates into CASRPLVADTQYF.